This TCR beta chain was sequenced in a study of early T cells in non-severe SARS-CoV-2 infection (dated by TCRdb to the early 2020s). Concerning the study at large: Because TCR sequencing was done on bulk RNA from unsorted whole blood, the alpha and beta chains could not be paired.

Results and caveats for the whole study, not just this receptor: VDJdb matching was skewed toward anti-spike CD8 responses and likely underestimated virus-specific expansions by missing private and CD4 specificities.

This clonotype appeared a single time. Its antigen is still unknown. This could be a read error, since a much larger clone is one nucleotide away. The library relied on 5' RACE. The sample was run on a NextSeq 500. To correct for sequencing error and PCR bias, the TCR library protocol tagged individual cDNA molecules with unique molecular identifiers. TCR alpha and beta chains were both sequenced, and the abundances of alpha and beta sequences in each sample were closely correlated with each other. In the original analysis: V gene, J gene and CDR3 annotation of TCR sequences was performed with Decombinator V4. TCRs were defined as expanded if a significant change between any two time points was detected under a Poisson model with p below 0.0001. TCR abundances were normalised to the total number of TCRs sequenced per sample and were expressed as counts per million. TRAV1-2 paired with TRAJ12, TRAJ20 or TRAJ33 defined MAIT TCRs, while TRAV10 paired with TRAJ18 defined iNKT TCRs. VDJdb, accessed on 1 November 2021, was searched for TCRs annotated for CMV, EBV and SARS-CoV-2, and TCRs annotated for more than one antigen were excluded. TCRdb applied fastp at Q25 and MiXCR to the public reads, then kept only in-frame beta chains. Each entry is one CDR3 protein sequence, shown with its most common DNA and genes. These V and J calls originate from TCRdb's pipeline instead of the authors' own analysis. This sample holds about 63,000 distinct CDR3 sequences; roughly 13% were observed only once. Approximately 4.8% of the sample is held by the ten biggest clonotypes.

Trimmed from V: 6 bases; trimmed from J: 0 bases; junction bases lacking a gene match: 9. Including cysteine and phenylalanine, the CDR3 has 16 amino acids. CDR3 DNA only is kept here, 48 bases in frame from base 1. This was a case-control study nested in a cohort of healthcare workers in London, UK, who had nasopharyngeal swab PCR tests and blood samples taken every week. Between 23 and 31 March 2020, the week of the UK lockdown, healthcare workers were enrolled and then followed up weekly for as long as 16 weeks. Sequenced input: whole blood. The chain uses TRBV12-3 or TRBV12-4 and TRBJ1-2, and 8 junction bases match TRBD1. The receptor's source is an adult who was a healthcare worker with PCR-confirmed SARS-CoV-2 infection or an uninfected control (not recorded which). The CDR3 sequence is CASSAILDRANYGYTF. The DNA sequence is as follows: TGTGCCAGCAGCGCTATTCTGGACAGGGCTAACTATGGCTACACCTTC.